This T cell receptor beta chain was sequenced for a study of T cell changes during pregnancy in multiple sclerosis. This CDR3 is 15 amino acids long. Trimming stripped 4 bases from V and 0 bases from J, with 13 bases between. Germline CDR1 SGHRS, CDR2 YFSETQ. Assay: immunoSEQ multiplex PCR; the TCRdb copy retains only in-frame clones and omits some. This sample has about 36,000 clones, with approximately 92% found just once. The chain is built from TRBV5-1 and TRBJ1-1; maybe TRBD1 (5 bases). The sequencing input was PBMCs (not recorded whether the cells were cultured). The TCR sequence derives from a female donor with multiple sclerosis, enrolled in a pregnancy study. The CDR3 sequence is CASSTATAMNTEAFF. The CDR3 DNA is TGCGCCAGCAGCACCGCGACAGCCATGAACACTGAAGCTTTCTTT.